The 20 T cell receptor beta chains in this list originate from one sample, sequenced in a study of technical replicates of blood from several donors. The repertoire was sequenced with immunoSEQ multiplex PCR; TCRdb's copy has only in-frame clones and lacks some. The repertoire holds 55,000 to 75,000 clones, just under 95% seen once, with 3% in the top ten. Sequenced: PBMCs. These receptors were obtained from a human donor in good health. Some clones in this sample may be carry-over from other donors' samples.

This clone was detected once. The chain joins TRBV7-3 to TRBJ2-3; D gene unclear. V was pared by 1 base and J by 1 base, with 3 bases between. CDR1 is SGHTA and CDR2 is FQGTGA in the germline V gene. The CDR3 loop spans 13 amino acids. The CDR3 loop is CASSLIGTDTQYF. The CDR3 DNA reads TGTGCCAGCAGCTTAATCGGCACAGATACGCAGTATTTT.

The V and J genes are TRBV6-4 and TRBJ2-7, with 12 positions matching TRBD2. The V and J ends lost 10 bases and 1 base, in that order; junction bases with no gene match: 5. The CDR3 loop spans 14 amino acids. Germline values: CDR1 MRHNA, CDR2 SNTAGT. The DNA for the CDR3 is TGTGCCAACATACTAGCGGGAGGTTCCTACGAGCAGTACTTC. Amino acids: CANILAGGSYEQYF.

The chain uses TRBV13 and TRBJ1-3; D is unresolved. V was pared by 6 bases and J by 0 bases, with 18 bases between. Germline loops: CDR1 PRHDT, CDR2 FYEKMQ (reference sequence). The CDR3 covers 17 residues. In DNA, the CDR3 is TGTGCCAGCAGACAAATCGGCCTCCGGGGCTCTGGAAACACCATATATTTT. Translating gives CASRQIGLRGSGNTIYF.

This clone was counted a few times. CDR3 DNA: TGTGCCAGCAGCTTAGAGGGGTCCACAGATACGCAGTATTTT. Residues: CASSLEGSTDTQYF. The chain combines TRBV13 with TRBJ2-3; D might be TRBD1 (5 bases). Trimming stripped 1 base from V and 2 bases from J, with 7 bases between. From germline, CDR1 is PRHDT and CDR2 FYEKMQ (reference sequence). CDR3 length: 14 residues.

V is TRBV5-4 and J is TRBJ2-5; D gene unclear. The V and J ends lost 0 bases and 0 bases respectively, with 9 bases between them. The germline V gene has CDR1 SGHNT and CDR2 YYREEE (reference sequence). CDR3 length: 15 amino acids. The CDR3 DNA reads TGTGCCAGCAGCTTGGCCGGCGGATACCAAGAGACCCAGTACTTC. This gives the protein CASSLAGGYQETQYF.

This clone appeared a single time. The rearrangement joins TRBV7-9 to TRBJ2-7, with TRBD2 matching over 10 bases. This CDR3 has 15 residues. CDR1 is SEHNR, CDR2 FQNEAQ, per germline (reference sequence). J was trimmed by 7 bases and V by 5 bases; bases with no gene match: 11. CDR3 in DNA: TGTGCCAGCAGCACTACTAGCGGGATCTATTGGGAGCAGTACTTC. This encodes CASSTTSGIYWEQYF.

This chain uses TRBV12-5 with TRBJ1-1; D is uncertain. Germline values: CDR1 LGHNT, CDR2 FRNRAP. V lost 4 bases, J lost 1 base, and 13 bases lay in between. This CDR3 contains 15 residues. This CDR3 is CASGSILEGNTEAFF. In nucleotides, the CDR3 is TGTGCTAGTGGTTCGATCCTAGAGGGGAACACTGAAGCTTTCTTT.

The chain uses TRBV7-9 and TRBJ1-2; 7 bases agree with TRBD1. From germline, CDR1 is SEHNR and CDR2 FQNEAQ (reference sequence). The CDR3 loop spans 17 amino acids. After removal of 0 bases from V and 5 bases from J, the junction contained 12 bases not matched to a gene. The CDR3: CASSLAEGAQLYYGYTF. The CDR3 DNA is TGTGCCAGCAGCTTAGCGGAGGGGGCGCAGTTATATTATGGCTACACCTTC.

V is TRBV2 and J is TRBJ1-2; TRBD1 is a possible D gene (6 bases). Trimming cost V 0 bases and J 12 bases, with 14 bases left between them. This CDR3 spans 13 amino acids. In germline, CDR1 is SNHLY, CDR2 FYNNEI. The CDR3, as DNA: TGTGCCAGCAGTGAAGCGCGGGGGGGCGTTGACACCTTC. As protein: CASSEARGGVDTF. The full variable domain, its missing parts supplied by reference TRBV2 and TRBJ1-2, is EPEVTQTPSHQVTQMGQEVILRCVPISNHLYFYWYRQILGQKVEFLVSFYNNEISEKSEIFDDQFSVERPDGSNFTLKIRSTKLEDSAMYFCASSEARGGVDTFGSGTRLTVV.

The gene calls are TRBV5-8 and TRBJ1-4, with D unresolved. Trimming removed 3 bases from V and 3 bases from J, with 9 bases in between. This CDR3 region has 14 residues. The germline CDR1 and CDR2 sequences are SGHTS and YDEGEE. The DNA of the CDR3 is TGTGCCAGCAGCTCTCGGGGTTCTAATGAAAAACTGTTTTTT. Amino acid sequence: CASSSRGSNEKLFF.

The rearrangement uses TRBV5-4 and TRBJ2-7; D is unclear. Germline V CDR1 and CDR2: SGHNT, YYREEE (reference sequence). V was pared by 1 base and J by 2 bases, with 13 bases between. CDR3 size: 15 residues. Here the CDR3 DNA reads TGTGCCAGCAGCTTGTACAGTTCAGCCGCCTACGAGCAGTACTTC. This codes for CASSLYSSAAYEQYF.

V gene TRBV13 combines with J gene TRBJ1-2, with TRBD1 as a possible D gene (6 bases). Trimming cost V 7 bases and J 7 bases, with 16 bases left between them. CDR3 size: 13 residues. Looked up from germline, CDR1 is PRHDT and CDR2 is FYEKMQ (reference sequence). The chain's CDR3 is CASNQGSLGGYTF. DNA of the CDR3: TGTGCCAGCAACCAGGGGTCCCTCGGTGGCTACACCTTC. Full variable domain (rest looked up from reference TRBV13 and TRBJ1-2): AAGVIQSPRHLIKEKRETATLKCYPIPRHDTVYWYQQGPGQDPQFLISFYEKMQSDKGSIPDRFSAQQFSDYHSELNMSSLELGDSALYFCASNQGSLGGYTFGSGTRLTVV.

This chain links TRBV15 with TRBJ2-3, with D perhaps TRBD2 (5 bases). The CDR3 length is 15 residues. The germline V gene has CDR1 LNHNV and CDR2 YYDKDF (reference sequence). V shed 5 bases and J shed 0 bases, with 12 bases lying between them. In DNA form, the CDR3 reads TGTGCCACCAGCCTCGACGTAGCGAGCACAGATACGCAGTATTTT. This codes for CATSLDVASTDTQYF.

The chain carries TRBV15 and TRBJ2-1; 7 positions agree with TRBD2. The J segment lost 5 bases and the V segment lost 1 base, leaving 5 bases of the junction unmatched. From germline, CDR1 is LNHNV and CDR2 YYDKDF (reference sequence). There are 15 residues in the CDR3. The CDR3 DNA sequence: TGTGCCACCAGCAGAGCGGGACTAACCCACAATGAGCAGTTCTTC. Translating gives CATSRAGLTHNEQFF.

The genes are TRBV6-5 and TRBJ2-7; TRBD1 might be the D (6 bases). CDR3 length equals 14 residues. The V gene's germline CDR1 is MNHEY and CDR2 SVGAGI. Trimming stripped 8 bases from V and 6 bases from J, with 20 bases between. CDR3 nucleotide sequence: TGTGCCAGCTCAAAACAGGGATTGGGAACCGAGCAGTACTTC. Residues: CASSKQGLGTEQYF.

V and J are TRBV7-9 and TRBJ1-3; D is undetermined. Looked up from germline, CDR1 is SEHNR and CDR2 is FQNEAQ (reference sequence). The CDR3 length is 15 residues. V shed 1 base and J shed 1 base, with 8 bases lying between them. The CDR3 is CASSLVLESGNTIYF. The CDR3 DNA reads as TGTGCCAGCAGCTTAGTACTCGAGTCTGGAAACACCATATATTTT.

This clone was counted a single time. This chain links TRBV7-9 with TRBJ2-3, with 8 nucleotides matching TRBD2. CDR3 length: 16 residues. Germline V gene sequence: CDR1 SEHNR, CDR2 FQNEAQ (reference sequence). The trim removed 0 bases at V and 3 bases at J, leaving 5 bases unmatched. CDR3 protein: CASSLASGGPTDTQYF. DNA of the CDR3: TGTGCCAGCAGCTTAGCGTCGGGGGGGCCTACAGATACGCAGTATTTT.

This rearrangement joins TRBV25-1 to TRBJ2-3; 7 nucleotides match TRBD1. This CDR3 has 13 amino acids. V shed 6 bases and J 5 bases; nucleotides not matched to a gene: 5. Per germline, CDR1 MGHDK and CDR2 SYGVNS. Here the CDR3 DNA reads TGTGCCAGCAGCAAACCAGGGGGAGATACGCAGTATTTT. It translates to CASSKPGGDTQYF. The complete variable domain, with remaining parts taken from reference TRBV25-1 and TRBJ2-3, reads EADIYQTPRYLVIGTGKKITLECSQTMGHDKMYWYQQDPGMELHLIHYSYGVNSTEKGDLSSESTVSRIRTEHFPLTLESARPSHTSQYLCASSKPGGDTQYFGPGTRLTVL.

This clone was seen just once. For the CDR3, the DNA is TGTGCCAGCAGTGGACCGGTCGTTACCTCGAGGAGCACAGATACGCAGTATTTT. Its translation is CASSGPVVTSRSTDTQYF. The chain recombines TRBV6-1 with TRBJ2-3, with unresolved D. Germline assignment: CDR1 MNHNS and CDR2 SASEGT. The CDR3 runs 18 residues. Trimming took off 4 bases at V and 0 bases at J, with 20 bases between the two ends.

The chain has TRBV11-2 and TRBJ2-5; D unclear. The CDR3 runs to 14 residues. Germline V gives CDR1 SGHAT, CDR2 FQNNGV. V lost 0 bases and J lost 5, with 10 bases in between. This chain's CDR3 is CASSLESVWETQYF. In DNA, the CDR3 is TGTGCCAGCAGCTTAGAATCGGTGTGGGAGACCCAGTACTTC. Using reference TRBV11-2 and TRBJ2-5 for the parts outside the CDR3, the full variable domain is EAGVAQSPRYKIIEKRQSVAFWCNPISGHATLYWYQQILGQGPKLLIQFQNNGVVDDSQLPKDRFSAERLKGVDSTLKIQPAKLEDSAVYLCASSLESVWETQYFGPGTRLLVL.